The entry below gives a single TCR beta chain sequence along with its context. V was trimmed by 3 bases and J by 1 base, leaving 10 bases between them. The CDR3 totals 14 residues. Germline CDR1 reads KGHSH; CDR2 reads LQKENI. The sample comes from a study of shared clonotypes between healthy human individuals. TCRdb's copy holds only in-frame clones and misses some; the assay was immunoSEQ multiplex PCR. This table holds about 2.1 million clones, about 93% found once. Terminally differentiated effector memory CD45RA+ cells were left out of the naive CD8 fraction, which was CD45RO-negative and positively selected for CCR7.

Sequencing was performed on naive CD8+ T cells from PBMCs. The V call is TRBV18, the J call TRBJ2-7; D is undetermined. The clonotype was recovered from a man between 18 and 29 years old in good health. Some clones in this sample may be carry-over from other donors' samples. CDR3 DNA sequence: TGTGCCAGCTCACCGTCCAGGAGATCCTACGAGCAGTACTTC. Protein sequence: CASSPSRRSYEQYF.